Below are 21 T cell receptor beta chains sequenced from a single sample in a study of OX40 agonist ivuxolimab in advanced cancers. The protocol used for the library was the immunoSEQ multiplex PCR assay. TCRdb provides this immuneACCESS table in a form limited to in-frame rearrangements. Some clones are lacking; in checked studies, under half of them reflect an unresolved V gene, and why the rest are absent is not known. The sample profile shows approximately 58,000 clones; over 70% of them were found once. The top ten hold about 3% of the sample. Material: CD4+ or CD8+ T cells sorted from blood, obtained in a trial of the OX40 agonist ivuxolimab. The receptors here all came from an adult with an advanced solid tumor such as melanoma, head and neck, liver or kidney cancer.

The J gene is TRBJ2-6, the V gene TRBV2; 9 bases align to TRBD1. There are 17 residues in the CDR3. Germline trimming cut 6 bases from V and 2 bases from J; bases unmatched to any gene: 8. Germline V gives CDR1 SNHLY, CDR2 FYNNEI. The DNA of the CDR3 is TGTGCCAGCAGACCGGGACAGGGAATCACTGGGGCCAACGTCCTGACTTTC. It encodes CASRPGQGITGANVLTF.

CDR3 nucleotides: TGCAGCGTTGAAGATAGGGGGTCAGACTATGGCTACACCTTC. It yields the protein CSVEDRGSDYGYTF. V and J are TRBV29-1 and TRBJ1-2; maybe TRBD1 (6 bases). V was clipped by 0 bases and J by 3 bases, with 11 bases between them. CDR1 is SQVTM, CDR2 ANQGSEA, per germline. The CDR3 runs 14 residues.

The chain's CDR3 is CAIQDNSYEQYF. DNA for the CDR3: TGTGCCATTCAAGATAACTCCTACGAGCAGTACTTC. V usage is TRBV10-3 and J usage is TRBJ2-7, with D unclear. This CDR3 region has 12 residues. CDR1 ENHRY and CDR2 SYGVKD come from the germline V gene. Trimming shortened V by 9 bases and J by 0 bases, and 9 bases separated the two germline ends.

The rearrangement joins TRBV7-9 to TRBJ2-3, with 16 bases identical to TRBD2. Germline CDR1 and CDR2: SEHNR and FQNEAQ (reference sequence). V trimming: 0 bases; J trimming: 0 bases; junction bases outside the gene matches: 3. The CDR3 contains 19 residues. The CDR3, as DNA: TGTGCCAGCAGCTTAGCGCCGGGACTAGCGGGAGGGAGCACAGATACGCAGTATTTT. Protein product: CASSLAPGLAGGSTDTQYF.

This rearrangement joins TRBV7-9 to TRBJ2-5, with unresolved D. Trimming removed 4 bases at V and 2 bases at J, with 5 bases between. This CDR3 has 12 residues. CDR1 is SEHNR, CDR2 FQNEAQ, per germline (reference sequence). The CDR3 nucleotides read TGTGCCAGCAGCTCACTTCAAGAGACCCAGTACTTC. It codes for CASSSLQETQYF.

CDR3 in amino acids: CASSPLVASEQFF. In DNA form, the CDR3 reads TGTGCCAGCTCACCACTTGTGGCATCTGAGCAGTTCTTC. The J gene is TRBJ2-1, the V gene TRBV18; no definite D call. Germline CDR1 KGHSH, CDR2 LQKENI. This CDR3 contains 13 residues. The ends were cut back, 1 base at V and 9 bases at J, with 10 bases in the middle. The full variable domain, completed using reference TRBV18 and TRBJ2-1, is NAGVMQNPRHLVRRRGQEARLRCSPMKGHSHVYWYRQLPEEGLKFMVYLQKENIIDESGMPKERFSAEFPKEGPSILRIQQVVRGDSAAYFCASSPLVASEQFFGPGTRLTVL.

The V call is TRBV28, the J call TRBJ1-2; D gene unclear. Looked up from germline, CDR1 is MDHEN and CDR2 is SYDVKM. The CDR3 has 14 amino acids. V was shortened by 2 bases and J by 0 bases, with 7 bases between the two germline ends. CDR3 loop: CASSLTGTNYGYTF. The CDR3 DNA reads TGTGCCAGCAGTTTAACCGGGACTAACTATGGCTACACCTTC.

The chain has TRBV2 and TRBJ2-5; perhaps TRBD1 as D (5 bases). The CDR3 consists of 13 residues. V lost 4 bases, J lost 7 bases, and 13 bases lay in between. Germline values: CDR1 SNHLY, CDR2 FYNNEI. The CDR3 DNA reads TGTGCCAGCAGTGGACAGAACCAGGGGACCCAGTACTTC. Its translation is CASSGQNQGTQYF.

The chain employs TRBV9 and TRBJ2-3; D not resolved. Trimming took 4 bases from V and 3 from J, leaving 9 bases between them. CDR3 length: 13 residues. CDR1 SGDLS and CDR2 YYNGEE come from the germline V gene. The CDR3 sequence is CASSQLETDTQYF. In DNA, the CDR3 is TGTGCCAGCAGCCAGCTGGAGACAGATACGCAGTATTTT. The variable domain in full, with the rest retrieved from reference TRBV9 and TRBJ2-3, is DSGVTQTPKHLITATGQRVTLRCSPRSGDLSVYWYQQSLDQGLQFLIQYYNGEERAKGNILERFSAQQFPDLHSELNLSSLELGDSALYFCASSQLETDTQYFGPGTRLTVL.

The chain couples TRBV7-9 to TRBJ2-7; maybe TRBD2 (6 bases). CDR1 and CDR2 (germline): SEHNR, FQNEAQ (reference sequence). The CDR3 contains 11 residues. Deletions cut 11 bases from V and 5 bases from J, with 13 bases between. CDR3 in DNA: TGTGCCCTCGGGAGTTCCAACGAGCAGTACTTC. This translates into CALGSSNEQYF.

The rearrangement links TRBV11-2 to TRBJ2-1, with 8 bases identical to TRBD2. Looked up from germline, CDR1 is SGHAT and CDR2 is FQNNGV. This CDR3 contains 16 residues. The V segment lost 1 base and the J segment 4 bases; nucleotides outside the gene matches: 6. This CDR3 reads CASSLVTSGVYNEQFF. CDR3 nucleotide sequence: TGTGCCAGCAGCTTAGTTACTAGCGGAGTTTACAATGAGCAGTTCTTC.

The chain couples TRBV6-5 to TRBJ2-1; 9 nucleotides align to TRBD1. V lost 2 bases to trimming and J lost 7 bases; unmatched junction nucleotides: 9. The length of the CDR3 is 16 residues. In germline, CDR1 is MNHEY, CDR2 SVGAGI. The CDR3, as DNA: TGTGCCAGCAGTTACCCCACTGGGGGACAGGGAAATGAGCAGTTCTTC. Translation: CASSYPTGGQGNEQFF.

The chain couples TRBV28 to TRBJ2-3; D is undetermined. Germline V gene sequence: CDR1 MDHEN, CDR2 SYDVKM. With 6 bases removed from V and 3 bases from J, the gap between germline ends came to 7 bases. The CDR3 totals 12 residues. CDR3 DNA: TGTGCCAGCAGCGGGTCGACAGATACGCAGTATTTT. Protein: CASSGSTDTQYF. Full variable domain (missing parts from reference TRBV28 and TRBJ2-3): DVKVTQSSRYLVKRTGEKVFLECVQDMDHENMFWYRQDPGLGLRLIYFSYDVKMKEKGDIPEGYSVSREKKERFSLILESASTNQTSMYLCASSGSTDTQYFGPGTRLTVL.

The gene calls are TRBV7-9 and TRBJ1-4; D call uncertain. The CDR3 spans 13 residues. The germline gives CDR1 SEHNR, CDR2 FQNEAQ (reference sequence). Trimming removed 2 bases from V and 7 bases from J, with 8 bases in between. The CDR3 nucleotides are TGTGCCAGCAGCTTATCCGGATCTGAAAAACTGTTTTTT. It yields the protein CASSLSGSEKLFF.

The CDR3: CASTLTIGDLYNEQFF. For the CDR3, the DNA is TGTGCCAGCACCCTAACGATTGGGGATCTCTACAATGAGCAGTTCTTC. This chain uses TRBV2 with TRBJ2-1; the D is unclear. V gave up 7 bases and J gave up 3 bases, with 19 bases separating them. Germline values: CDR1 SNHLY, CDR2 FYNNEI. The length of the CDR3 is 16 residues.

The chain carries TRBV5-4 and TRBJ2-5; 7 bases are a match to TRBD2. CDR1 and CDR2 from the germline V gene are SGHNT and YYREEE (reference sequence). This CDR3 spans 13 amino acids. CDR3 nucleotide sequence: TGTGTGCATGGCGGGAGAGGTCGAGAGACCCAGTACTTC. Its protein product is CVHGGRGRETQYF.

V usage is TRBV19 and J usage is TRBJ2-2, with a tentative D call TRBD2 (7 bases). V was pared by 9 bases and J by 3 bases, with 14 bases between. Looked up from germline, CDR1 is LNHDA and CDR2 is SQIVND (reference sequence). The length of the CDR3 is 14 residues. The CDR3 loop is CARPRGADTGELFF. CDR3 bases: TGTGCCAGGCCACGGGGGGCCGACACCGGGGAGCTGTTTTTT.

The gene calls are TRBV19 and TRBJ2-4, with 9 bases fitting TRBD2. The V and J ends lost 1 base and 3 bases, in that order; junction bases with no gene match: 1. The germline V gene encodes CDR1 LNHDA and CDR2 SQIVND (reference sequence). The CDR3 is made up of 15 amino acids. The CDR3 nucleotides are TGTGCCAGTAGTATAGTAGCGGGAGTCAAAAACATTCAGTACTTC. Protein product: CASSIVAGVKNIQYF.

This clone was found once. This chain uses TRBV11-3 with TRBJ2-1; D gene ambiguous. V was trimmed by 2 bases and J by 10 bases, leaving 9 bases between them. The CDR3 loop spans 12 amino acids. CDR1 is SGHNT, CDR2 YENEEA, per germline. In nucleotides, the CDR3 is TGTGCCAGCAGCTTAAACTTAGGGGAGCAGTTCTTC. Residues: CASSLNLGEQFF. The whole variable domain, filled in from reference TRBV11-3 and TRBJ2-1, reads EAGVVQSPRYKIIEKKQPVAFWCNPISGHNTLYWYLQNLGQGPELLIRYENEEAVDDSQLPKDRFSAERLKGVDSTLKIQPAELGDSAVYLCASSLNLGEQFFGPGTRLTVL.

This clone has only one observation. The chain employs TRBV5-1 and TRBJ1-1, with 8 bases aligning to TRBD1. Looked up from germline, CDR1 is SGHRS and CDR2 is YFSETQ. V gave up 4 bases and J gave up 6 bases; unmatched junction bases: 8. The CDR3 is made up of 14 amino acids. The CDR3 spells CASSAGQGVAEAFF. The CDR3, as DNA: TGCGCCAGCAGCGCAGGACAGGGTGTGGCTGAAGCTTTCTTT.

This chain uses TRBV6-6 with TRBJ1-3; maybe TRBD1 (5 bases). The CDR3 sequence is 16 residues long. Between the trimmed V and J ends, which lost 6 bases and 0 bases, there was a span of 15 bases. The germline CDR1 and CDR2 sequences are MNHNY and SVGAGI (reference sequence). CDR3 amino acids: CASSPEGSNSGNTIYF. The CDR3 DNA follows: TGTGCCAGCAGCCCCGAGGGGAGCAACTCTGGAAACACCATATATTTT.